Shown below are 12 T cell receptor beta chains from a single sample sequenced in a study of early T cells in non-severe SARS-CoV-2 infection. TCRdb passed the 5' RACE reads through MiXCR, listing each CDR3 protein once. This sample yields 30,000 to 45,000 distinct CDR3 sequences, of which 5% to 6.5% are seen a single time; roughly 30% belongs to the top ten. The specimen was whole blood. The receptors here all came from an adult who was a healthcare worker with PCR-confirmed SARS-CoV-2 infection or an uninfected control (not recorded which).

The V gene is TRBV20-1, the J gene TRBJ2-5; 8 positions agree with TRBD2. The length of the CDR3 is 15 residues. Losses at the gene ends were 0 bases for V and 5 bases for J; bases not matched to a gene: 8. The germline V gene has CDR1 DFQATT and CDR2 SNEGSKA (reference sequence). The DNA of the CDR3 is TGCAGTGCTAGAGATCCGGGAGGGCCCCATGAGACCCAGTACTTC. This encodes CSARDPGGPHETQYF.

A word on this clonotype: This sequence may be a read error, since a much larger clone differs from it by one base. The chain carries TRBV6-6 and TRBJ1-1; TRBD1 aligns across 9 bases. The CDR3 runs to 15 residues. Germline V gene sequence: CDR1 MNHNY, CDR2 SVGAGI (reference sequence). V was clipped by 6 bases and J by 0 bases; unmatched bases: 5. CDR3 in DNA: TGTGCCAGCAGCTGGGACAGGGACGTGAACACTGAAGCTTTCTTT. Residues: CASSWDRDVNTEAFF.

The V and J genes are TRBV5-1 and TRBJ2-2, with D perhaps given as TRBD1 or TRBD2 (5 bases each). The CDR3 extends over 16 amino acids. Between the trimmed V and J ends, which lost 5 bases and 2 bases, there was a span of 16 bases. Germline V gene sequence: CDR1 SGHRS, CDR2 YFSETQ. The CDR3 is CASRSIGAPNTGELFF. In nucleotides, the CDR3 is TGCGCCAGCAGAAGTATCGGGGCCCCAAACACCGGGGAGCTGTTTTTT.

Ten or more counts support this clonotype. The V gene is TRBV20-1, the J gene TRBJ2-3; D is perhaps TRBD2 (6 bases). This CDR3 has 18 amino acids. The V end was cut by 3 bases, the J end by 4 bases, with 26 bases between. Germline-derived CDR1 and CDR2 are DFQATT and SNEGSKA (reference sequence). The CDR3 reads CSASPTYRLGRGPDTQYF. The CDR3 coding sequence is TGCAGTGCTAGCCCAACTTACCGACTAGGAAGAGGCCCAGATACGCAGTATTTT.

This clonotype has ten or more counts. This chain links TRBV29-1 with TRBJ1-1; TRBD1 matches 7 bases. After removal of 6 bases from V and 0 bases from J, the junction contained 7 bases not matched to a gene. Germline CDR1 SQVTM, CDR2 ANQGSEA. The CDR3 spans 14 residues. CDR3 sequence (DNA): TGCAGCGTGCTGGGACAGCTTATGAACACTGAAGCTTTCTTT. Translating gives CSVLGQLMNTEAFF.

This clonotype showed up just a few times. V usage is TRBV10-3 and J usage is TRBJ1-5; D is unclear. The CDR3 has 14 residues. Germline V CDR1 and CDR2: ENHRY, SYGVKD. The germline V and J ends were trimmed by 5 bases and 0 bases, with 8 bases remaining between them. The CDR3 bases are TGTGCCATCAGTCCGGAGTATAGCAATCAGCCCCAGCATTTT. Its protein is CAISPEYSNQPQHF.

This clonotype was seen at least ten times. V gene TRBV5-8 combines with J gene TRBJ1-5; 9 nucleotides agree with TRBD1. This CDR3 is 17 amino acids long. V trimming: 4 bases; J trimming: 1 base; junction bases outside the gene matches: 9. CDR1 is SGHTS, CDR2 YDEGEE, per germline. The CDR3 protein is CASSTGQGGRSNQPQHF. The DNA for the CDR3 is TGTGCCAGCAGCACGGGACAGGGAGGAAGGAGCAATCAGCCCCAGCATTTT.

This clonotype was observed a few times. The DNA of the CDR3 is TGCAGCGGCGGGACGCTGAACACTGAAGCTTTCTTT. Translated, it gives CSGGTLNTEAFF. The chain employs TRBV29-1 and TRBJ1-1, with D tentatively TRBD1 (5 bases). The CDR3 spans 12 residues. Germline V gene lookup returns CDR1 SQVTM and CDR2 ANQGSEA. With 7 bases removed from V and 0 bases from J, the gap between germline ends came to 9 bases.

At least ten counts were recorded for this clonotype. The chain is built from TRBV7-9 and TRBJ2-1; TRBD2 might be the D (6 bases). Germline V gives CDR1 SEHNR, CDR2 FQNEAQ (reference sequence). The V gene lost 5 bases and the J gene lost 6 bases, with 17 bases spanning the gap. The CDR3 runs to 15 residues. The CDR3 DNA is TGTGCCAGCAGCCAACGGGGGACGGAAATCAATGAGCAGTTCTTC. Protein product: CASSQRGTEINEQFF.

In its sample, this clonotype was seen many times. This chain uses TRBV7-2 with TRBJ1-5; perhaps TRBD1 as D (5 bases). This CDR3 has 15 residues. V lost 2 bases, J lost 6 bases, and 14 bases lay in between. Germline CDR1 SGHTA, CDR2 FQGNSA. Here the CDR3 DNA reads TGTGCCAGCAGCTTAACAGGAGGAGGAGGTCAGCCCCAGCATTTT. Translating it yields CASSLTGGGGQPQHF.

This clonotype was recorded many times. The gene calls are TRBV5-5 and TRBJ2-5; D unclear. The V and J ends lost 4 bases and 0 bases respectively, with 16 bases between them. The CDR3 totals 16 residues. Germline V lookup: CDR1 SGHKS, CDR2 YYEKEE (reference sequence). The CDR3 DNA is TGTGCCAGCAGCCGGGCCTATGGCGGTAACCAAGAGACCCAGTACTTC. Translation gives CASSRAYGGNQETQYF.

This clonotype was observed at least ten times. The V call is TRBV7-2, the J call TRBJ2-7; no firm D call. CDR3 length equals 15 residues. The germline CDR1 and CDR2 sequences are SGHTA and FQGNSA. V lost 2 bases, J lost 2 bases, and 13 bases lay in between. The CDR3 reads CASSLSPRSPYEQYF. CDR3 nucleotides: TGTGCCAGCAGCTTATCACCCAGGAGTCCCTACGAGCAGTACTTC.